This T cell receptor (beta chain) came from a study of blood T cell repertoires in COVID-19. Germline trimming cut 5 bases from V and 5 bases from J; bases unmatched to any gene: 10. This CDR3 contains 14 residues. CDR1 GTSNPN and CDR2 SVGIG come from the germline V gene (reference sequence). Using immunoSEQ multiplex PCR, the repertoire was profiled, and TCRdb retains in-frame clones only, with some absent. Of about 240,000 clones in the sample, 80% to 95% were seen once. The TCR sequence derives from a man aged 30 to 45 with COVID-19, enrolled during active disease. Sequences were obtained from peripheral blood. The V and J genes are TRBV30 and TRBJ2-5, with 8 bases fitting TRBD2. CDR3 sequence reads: CAWGSGTSRETQYF. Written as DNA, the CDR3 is TGTGCCTGGGGATCCGGGACTAGTCGTGAGACCCAGTACTTC.